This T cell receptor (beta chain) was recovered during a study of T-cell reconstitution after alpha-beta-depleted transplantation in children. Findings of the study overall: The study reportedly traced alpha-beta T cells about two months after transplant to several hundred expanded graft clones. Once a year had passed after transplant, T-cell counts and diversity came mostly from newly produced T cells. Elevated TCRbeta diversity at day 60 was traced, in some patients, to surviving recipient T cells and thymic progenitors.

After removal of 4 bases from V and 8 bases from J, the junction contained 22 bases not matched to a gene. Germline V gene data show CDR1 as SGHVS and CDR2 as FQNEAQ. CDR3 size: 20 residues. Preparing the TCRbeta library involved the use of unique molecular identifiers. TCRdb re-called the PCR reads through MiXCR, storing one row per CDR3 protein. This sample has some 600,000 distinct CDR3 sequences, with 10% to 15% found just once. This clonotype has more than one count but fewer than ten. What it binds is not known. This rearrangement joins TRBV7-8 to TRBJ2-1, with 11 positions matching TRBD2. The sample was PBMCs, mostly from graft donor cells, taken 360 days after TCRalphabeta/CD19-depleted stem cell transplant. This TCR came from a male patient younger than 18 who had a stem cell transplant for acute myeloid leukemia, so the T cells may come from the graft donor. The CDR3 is CASSSPRVSGRVLRTHEQFF. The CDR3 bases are TGTGCCAGCAGCTCACCCCGGGTTAGCGGGAGGGTCCTCCGAACCCATGAGCAGTTCTTC. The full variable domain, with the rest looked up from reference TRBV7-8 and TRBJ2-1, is GAGVSQSPRYKVAKRGQDVALRCDPISGHVSLFWYQQALGQGPEFLTYFQNEAQLDKSGLPSDRFFAERPEGSVSTLKIQRTQQEDSAVYLCASSSPRVSGRVLRTHEQFFGPGTRLTVL.